This T cell receptor (beta chain) was observed in a study of OX40 agonist ivuxolimab in advanced cancers. Libraries were prepared by immunoSEQ multiplex PCR; TCRdb keeps only in-frame clonotypes and omits some of them. The sample consists of 30,000 to 45,000 clones, around 82% of them appearing once. The CDR3 runs to 13 residues. CDR1 and CDR2 from the germline V gene are SNHLY and FYNNEI. V gave up 6 bases and J gave up 4 bases, with 12 bases separating them. This receptor was taken from an adult with an advanced solid tumor such as melanoma, head and neck, liver or kidney cancer. The specimen was CD4+ or CD8+ T cells sorted from blood, collected in a trial of the OX40 agonist ivuxolimab. This chain uses TRBV2 with TRBJ1-2; D unclear. CDR3 bases: TGTGCCAGCAGGGTCGGGATTACCTATGGCTACACCTTC. Protein: CASRVGITYGYTF. Full variable domain (outside the CDR3, taken from reference TRBV2 and TRBJ1-2): EPEVTQTPSHQVTQMGQEVILRCVPISNHLYFYWYRQILGQKVEFLVSFYNNEISEKSEIFDDQFSVERPDGSNFTLKIRSTKLEDSAMYFCASRVGITYGYTFGSGTRLTVV.